Each of the 8 T cell receptor beta chains below was sequenced from the same sample in a study of TIL therapy for anti-PD-1-resistant metastatic lung cancer. This was the immunoSEQ v3 assay. The repertoire was sequenced with immunoSEQ multiplex PCR; TCRdb's copy has only in-frame clones and lacks some. The sample has 45,000 to 60,000 clones, 79% seen once; the top ten hold about 4.8%. Stated time point: pre-treatment sample, taken before nivolumab and TIL therapy. Sequencing used blood, obtained at baseline. These receptors were obtained from a woman aged 25-80 years with non-small cell lung cancer.

The chain employs TRBV2 and TRBJ1-6, with D tentatively TRBD1 (5 bases). Germline CDR1 and CDR2: SNHLY and FYNNEI. CDR3 length equals 16 residues. V dropped 1 base and J dropped 3 bases, with 10 bases sitting between them. The CDR3 bases are TGTGCCAGCAGTGAAGGGGGGTCCGGCTATAATTCACCCCTCCACTTT. As protein: CASSEGGSGYNSPLHF.

The genes are TRBV28 and TRBJ2-7; unclear D gene. Germline loops: CDR1 MDHEN, CDR2 SYDVKM. V gave up 5 bases and J gave up 7 bases, with 18 bases separating them. The CDR3 extends over 14 amino acids. DNA for the CDR3: TGTGCCAGCAGTCTCCGTGGGGAAGCTACGGAGCAGTACTTC. Encoded protein: CASSLRGEATEQYF. Full variable domain (remainder filled in from reference TRBV28 and TRBJ2-7): DVKVTQSSRYLVKRTGEKVFLECVQDMDHENMFWYRQDPGLGLRLIYFSYDVKMKEKGDIPEGYSVSREKKERFSLILESASTNQTSMYLCASSLRGEATEQYFGPGTRLTVT.

This chain connects TRBV11-2 to TRBJ1-3, with a weak D call TRBD1 (5 bases). Between the trimmed V and J ends, which lost 2 bases and 1 base, there was a span of 9 bases. The CDR3 totals 15 residues. The germline gives CDR1 SGHAT, CDR2 FQNNGV. CDR3 coding DNA: TGTGCCAGCAGCTTAAACGGGGGATCTGGAAACACCATATATTTT. Protein product: CASSLNGGSGNTIYF.

The sample holds one count of this clone. V gene TRBV9 combines with J gene TRBJ1-1, with D maybe TRBD1 (6 bases). The germline gives CDR1 SGDLS, CDR2 YYNGEE. With 0 bases removed from V and 3 bases from J, the gap between germline ends came to 12 bases. The CDR3 totals 15 residues. CDR3 in amino acids: CASSVGGGAYTEAFF. The DNA for the CDR3 is TGTGCCAGCAGCGTAGGGGGGGGCGCTTACACTGAAGCTTTCTTT.

This sequence joins TRBV12-5 and TRBJ1-2; TRBD1 matches 9 bases. V trimming: 5 bases; J trimming: 4 bases; junction bases outside the gene matches: 8. This CDR3 is built from 15 residues. Looked up from germline, CDR1 is LGHNT and CDR2 is FRNRAP. Here the CDR3 reads CASGPNRGRSYGYTF. In DNA, the CDR3 is TGTGCTAGTGGTCCAAACAGGGGGCGCAGCTATGGCTACACCTTC.

CDR3 protein: CASSLMGVGTGELFF. CDR3 DNA sequence: TGTGCCAGCAGCTTAATGGGAGTTGGCACCGGGGAGCTGTTTTTT. V gene TRBV7-9 combines with J gene TRBJ2-2, with D maybe TRBD2 (5 bases). V was shortened by 2 bases and J by 4 bases, with 11 bases between the two germline ends. Germline lookup yields CDR1 SEHNR and CDR2 FQNEAQ (reference sequence). There are 15 residues in the CDR3.

The rearrangement uses TRBV5-8 and TRBJ1-2; D ambiguous. CDR3 length: 12 amino acids. V dropped 0 bases and J dropped 4 bases, with 4 bases sitting between them. The germline gives CDR1 SGHTS, CDR2 YDEGEE. CDR3 nucleotides: TGTGCCAGCAGCTTGGCCTTCTATGGCTACACCTTC. Amino acids: CASSLAFYGYTF. Using reference TRBV5-8 and TRBJ1-2 for the parts outside the CDR3, the full variable domain is EAGVTQSPTHLIKTRGQQATLRCSPISGHTSVYWYQQALGLGLQFLLWYDEGEERNRGNFPPRFSGRQFPNYSSELNVNALELEDSALYLCASSLAFYGYTFGSGTRLTVV.

A single count supports this clone. This rearrangement joins TRBV19 to TRBJ2-3; tentatively, D is TRBD1 (6 bases). The V gene lost 4 bases and the J gene lost 0 bases, with 11 bases spanning the gap. CDR1 and CDR2 (germline): LNHDA, SQIVND (reference sequence). The CDR3 runs to 15 residues. The CDR3 nucleotides read TGTGCCAGTAGTACCCGGACAGCTAGCACAGATACGCAGTATTTT. This sequence encodes CASSTRTASTDTQYF.